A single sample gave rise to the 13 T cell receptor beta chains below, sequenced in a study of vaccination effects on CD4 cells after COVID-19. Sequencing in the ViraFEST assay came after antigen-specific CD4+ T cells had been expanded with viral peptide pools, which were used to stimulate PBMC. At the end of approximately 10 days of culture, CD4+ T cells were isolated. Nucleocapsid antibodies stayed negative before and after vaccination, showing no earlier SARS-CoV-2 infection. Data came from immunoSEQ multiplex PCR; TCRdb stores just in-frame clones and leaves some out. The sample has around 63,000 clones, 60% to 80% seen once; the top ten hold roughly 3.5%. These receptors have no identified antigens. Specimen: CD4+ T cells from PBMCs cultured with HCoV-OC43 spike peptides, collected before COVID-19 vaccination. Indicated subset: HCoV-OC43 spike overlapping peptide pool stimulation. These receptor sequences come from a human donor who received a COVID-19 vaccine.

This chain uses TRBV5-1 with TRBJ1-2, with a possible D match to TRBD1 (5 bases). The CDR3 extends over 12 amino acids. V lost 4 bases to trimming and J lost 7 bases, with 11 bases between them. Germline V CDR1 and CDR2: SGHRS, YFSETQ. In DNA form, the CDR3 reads TGCGCCAGCAGCAGGGGCGAGGTTGGCTACACCTTC. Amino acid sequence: CASSRGEVGYTF.

Written as DNA, the CDR3 is TGTGCCACCAGTGATTCGACAGGGGGGGATGAGCAGTTCTTC. Translated: CATSDSTGGDEQFF. The chain is built from TRBV24-1 and TRBJ2-1; TRBD1 matches at 9 bases. V lost 2 bases to trimming and J lost 8 bases; unmatched junction nucleotides: 3. Germline lookup yields CDR1 KGHDR and CDR2 SFDVKD. CDR3 size: 14 residues.

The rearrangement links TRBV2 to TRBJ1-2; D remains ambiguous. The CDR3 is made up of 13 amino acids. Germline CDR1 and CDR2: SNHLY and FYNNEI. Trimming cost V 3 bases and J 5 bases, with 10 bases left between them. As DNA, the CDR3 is TGTGCCAGCAGTGAGGTGGGATCTTATGGCTACACCTTC. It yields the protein CASSEVGSYGYTF.

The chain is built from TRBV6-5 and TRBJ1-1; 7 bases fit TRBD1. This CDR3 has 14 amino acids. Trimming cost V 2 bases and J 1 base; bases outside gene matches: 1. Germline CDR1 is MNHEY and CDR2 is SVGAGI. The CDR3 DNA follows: TGTGCCAGCAGTTACCAGGGGGGGAACACTGAAGCTTTCTTT. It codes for CASSYQGGNTEAFF.

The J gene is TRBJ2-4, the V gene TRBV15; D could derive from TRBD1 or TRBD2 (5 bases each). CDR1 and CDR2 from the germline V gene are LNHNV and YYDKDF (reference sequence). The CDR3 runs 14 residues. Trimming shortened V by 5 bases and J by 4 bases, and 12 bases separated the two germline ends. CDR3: CATSPGPQKNIQYF. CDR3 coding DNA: TGTGCCACCAGCCCGGGACCACAGAAAAACATTCAGTACTTC.

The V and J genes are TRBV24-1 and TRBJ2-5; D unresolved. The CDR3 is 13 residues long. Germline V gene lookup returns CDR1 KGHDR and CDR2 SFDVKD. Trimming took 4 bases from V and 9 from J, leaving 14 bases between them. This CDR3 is CATSDYKVEAQYF. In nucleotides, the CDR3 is TGTGCCACCAGTGACTACAAGGTAGAAGCCCAGTACTTC.

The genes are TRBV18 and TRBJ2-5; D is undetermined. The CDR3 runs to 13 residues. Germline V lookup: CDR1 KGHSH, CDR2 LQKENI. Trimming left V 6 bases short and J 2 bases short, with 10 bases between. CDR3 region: CASSRALQETQYF. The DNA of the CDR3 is TGTGCCAGCTCCCGGGCCCTACAAGAGACCCAGTACTTC.

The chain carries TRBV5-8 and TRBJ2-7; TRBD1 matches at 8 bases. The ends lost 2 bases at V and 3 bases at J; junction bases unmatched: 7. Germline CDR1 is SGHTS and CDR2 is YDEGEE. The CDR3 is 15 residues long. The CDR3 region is CASSFGTGDIYEQYV. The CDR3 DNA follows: TGTGCCAGCAGCTTCGGGACAGGAGATATCTACGAGCAGTACGTC.

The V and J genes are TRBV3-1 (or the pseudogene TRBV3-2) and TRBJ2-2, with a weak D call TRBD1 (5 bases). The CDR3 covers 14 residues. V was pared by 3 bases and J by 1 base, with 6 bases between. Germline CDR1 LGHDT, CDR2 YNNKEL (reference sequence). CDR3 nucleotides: TGTGCCAGCAGCCATAGGGGGAACACCGGGGAGCTGTTTTTT. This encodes CASSHRGNTGELFF.

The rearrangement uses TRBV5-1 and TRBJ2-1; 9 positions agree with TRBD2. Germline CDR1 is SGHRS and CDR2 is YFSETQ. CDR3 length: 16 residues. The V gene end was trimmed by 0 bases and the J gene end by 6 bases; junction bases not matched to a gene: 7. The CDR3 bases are TGCGCCAGCAGCTTGGGGGCTAGCGGGGAGGTCAATGAGCAGTTCTTC. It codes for CASSLGASGEVNEQFF.

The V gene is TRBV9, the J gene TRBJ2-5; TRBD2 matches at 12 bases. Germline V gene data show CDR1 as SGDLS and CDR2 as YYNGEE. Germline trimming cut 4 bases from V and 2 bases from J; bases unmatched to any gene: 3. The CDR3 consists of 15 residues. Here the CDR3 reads CASSTLAGGQETQYF. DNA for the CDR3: TGTGCCAGCAGCACCCTAGCGGGGGGGCAAGAGACCCAGTACTTC.

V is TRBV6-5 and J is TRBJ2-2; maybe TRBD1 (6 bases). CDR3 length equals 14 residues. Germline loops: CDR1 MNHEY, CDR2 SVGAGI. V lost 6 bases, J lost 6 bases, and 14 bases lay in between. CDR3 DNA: TGTGCCAGCAGACCCGACAGGTTTCCCGGGGAGCTGTTTTTT. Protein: CASRPDRFPGELFF.

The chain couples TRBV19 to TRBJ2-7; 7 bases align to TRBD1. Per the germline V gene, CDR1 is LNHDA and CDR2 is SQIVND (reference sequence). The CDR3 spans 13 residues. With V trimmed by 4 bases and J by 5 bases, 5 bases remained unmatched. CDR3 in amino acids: CASSKQGWDEQYV. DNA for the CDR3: TGTGCCAGTAGTAAACAGGGGTGGGACGAGCAGTACGTC.